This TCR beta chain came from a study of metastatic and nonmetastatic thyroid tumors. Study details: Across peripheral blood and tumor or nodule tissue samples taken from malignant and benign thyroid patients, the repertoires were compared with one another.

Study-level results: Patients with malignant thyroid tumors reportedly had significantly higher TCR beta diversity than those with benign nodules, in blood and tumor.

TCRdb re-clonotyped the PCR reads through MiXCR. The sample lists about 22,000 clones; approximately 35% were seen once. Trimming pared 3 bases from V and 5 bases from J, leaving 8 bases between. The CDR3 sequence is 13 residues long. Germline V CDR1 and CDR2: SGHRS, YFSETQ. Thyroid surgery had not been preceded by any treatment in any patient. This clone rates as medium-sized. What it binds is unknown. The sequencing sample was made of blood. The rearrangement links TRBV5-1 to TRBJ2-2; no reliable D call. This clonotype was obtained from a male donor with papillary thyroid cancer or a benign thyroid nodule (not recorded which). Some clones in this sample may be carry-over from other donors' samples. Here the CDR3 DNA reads TGCGCCAGCAGCTCGGTGGGGACCGGGGAGCTGTTTTTT. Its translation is CASSSVGTGELFF. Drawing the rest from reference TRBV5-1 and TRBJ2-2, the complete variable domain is KAGVTQTPRYLIKTRGQQVTLSCSPISGHRSVSWYQQTPGQGLQFLFEYFSETQRNKGNFPGRFSGRQFSNSRSEMNVSTLELGDSALYLCASSSVGTGELFFGEGSRLTVL.